The sequence of this TCR beta chain was determined in a study of cytomegalovirus exposure and HLA in healthy donors. Broader study findings: In a later analysis, first-cohort TCR clusters were found to tend to co-occur in the 100 to 150 validation repertoires. The classifier reportedly diagnosed cytomegalovirus status with high specificity and sensitivity.

V was trimmed by 4 bases and J by 2 bases, leaving 18 bases between them. The CDR3 totals 17 residues. Germline CDR1 and CDR2: SGHTA and FQGTGA. Clones were read by immunoSEQ multiplex PCR, and TCRdb kept only the in-frame ones, dropping some. The repertoire includes some 170,000 clones, 84% of them detected once, and 10% sits in the top ten. Note on this clone: No antigen is known for it.

Sequencing was performed on PBMCs. The sequence derives from a man aged 30-40 years in good health and CMV-seropositive. The chain is built from TRBV7-3 and TRBJ1-5; perhaps TRBD1 as D (6 bases). The CDR3 here is CASSSLPGTRGNQPQHF. The CDR3 DNA is TGTGCCAGCAGCTCTCTCCCCGGGACACGCGGCAATCAGCCCCAGCATTTT. Filled out from reference TRBV7-3 and TRBJ1-5, the complete variable domain reads GAGVSQTPSNKVTEKGKYVELRCDPISGHTALYWYRQSLGQGPEFLIYFQGTGAADDSGLPNDRFFAVRPEGSVSTLKIQRTERGDSAVYLCASSSLPGTRGNQPQHFGDGTRLSIL.